Listed below are T cell receptor beta chains from one sample, sequenced in a study of regulatory T cells in long-lasting Graves disease. TCRdb itself ran the multiplex PCR reads through MiXCR, one entry per CDR3 protein. The sample yields about 320,000 distinct CDR3 sequences, 18% seen once. The sequenced sample was peripheral blood mononuclear cells (PBMCs), obtained at new diagnosis, from a patient treated with antithyroid drugs. These receptors were taken from a female donor with Graves disease. CDR3s include the opening cysteine and the closing phenylalanine or tryptophan. A D gene is named only where the DNA matches it firmly. Clone sizes are given selectively: once, few, many, or a class where the clone is expanded.

>many|TRBD1|TRBJ2-7|TRBV28
CATIDRESSYEQYF
TGTGCGACCATAGACAGGGAAAGTTCCTACGAGCAGTACTTC
>many|TRBD2|TRBJ2-5|TRBV7-8
CASSSLAGGLETQYF
TGTGCCAGCAGTTCCTTAGCGGGAGGGCTAGAGACCCAGTACTTC
>many|-|TRBJ2-3|TRBV6-1
CASSEVRYSGSTDTQYF
TGTGCCAGCAGTGAGGTTCGCTATAGCGGCAGCACAGATACGCAGTATTTT
>-|TRBD2|TRBJ2-3|TRBV6-2/TRBV6-3
CASSFRDYTSSTDTQYF
TGTGCCAGCAGTTTCCGGGACTACACTTCTAGCACAGATACGCAGTATTTT
>many|-|TRBJ1-2|TRBV12-3/TRBV12-4
CASSEAGGLNYGYTF
TGTGCCAGCAGTGAAGCCGGGGGGCTTAACTATGGCTACACCTTC
>few|TRBD1|TRBJ2-7|TRBV3-1
CASSQRPGTGRNEQYF
TGTGCCAGCAGCCAGAGGCCCGGGACAGGGAGGAACGAGCAGTACTTC
>many|-|TRBJ1-1|TRBV12-3/TRBV12-4
CASSFQLSEAFF
TGTGCCAGCAGTTTTCAATTATCCGAAGCTTTCTTT
>many|TRBD2|TRBJ2-5|TRBV19
CASSILAGEETQYF
TGTGCCAGTAGTATTCTTGCGGGAGAAGAGACCCAGTACTTC
>many|-|TRBJ2-5|TRBV3-1
CASSQDKGETQYF
TGTGCCAGCAGCCAAGATAAGGGGGAGACCCAGTACTTC
>many|TRBD1|TRBJ1-6|TRBV28
CASSLPLTGGDSPLHF
TGTGCCAGCAGTTTACCCCTAACAGGGGGGGATTCACCCCTCCACTTT
>-|TRBD2|TRBJ2-7|TRBV5-1
CASSGGTIGTYEQYF
TGCGCCAGCAGCGGTGGGACTATTGGGACCTACGAGCAGTACTTC
>-|TRBD1|TRBJ2-7|TRBV12-3/TRBV12-4
CASRSFLDRVYEQYF
TGTGCCAGCAGATCCTTTCTCGACAGGGTCTACGAGCAGTACTTC
>few|-|TRBJ1-6|TRBV6-1
CASFEGRGGSPLHF
TGTGCCAGCTTTGAGGGGCGTGGGGGGTCACCCCTCCACTTT
>many|TRBD1|TRBJ2-1|TRBV28
CASSSTGTGYNEQFF
TGTGCCAGCAGTTCGACAGGGACCGGGTACAATGAGCAGTTCTTC
>-|TRBD2|TRBJ2-1|TRBV6-4
CASSALGGSAEQFF
TGTGCCAGCAGCGCCCTAGGCGGGAGTGCTGAGCAGTTCTTC
>many|TRBD1|TRBJ1-6|TRBV30
CAWSVTGANSPLHF
TGTGCCTGGAGTGTAACAGGGGCTAATTCACCCCTCCACTTT
>-|-|TRBJ1-2|TRBV6-1
CASSEGIFSGGGYTF
TGTGCCAGCAGTGAGGGGATCTTCTCGGGAGGTGGCTACACCTTC
>many|TRBD2|TRBJ2-7|TRBV9
CASSGRTSGSYEQYF
TGTGCCAGCAGCGGCCGGACTAGCGGATCCTACGAGCAGTACTTC
>few|-|TRBJ2-6|TRBV10-3
CAISDRPGGTSGANVLTF
TGTGCCATCAGTGACCGTCCAGGGGGGACCTCTGGGGCCAACGTCCTGACTTTC
>many|-|TRBJ1-5|TRBV2
CASSLLGTYSSNQPQHF
TGTGCCAGCAGTCTCCTTGGGACGTACTCTAGCAATCAGCCCCAGCATTTT
>few|-|TRBJ2-5|TRBV12-3/TRBV12-4
CASSLGPLGETQYF
TGTGCCAGCAGTTTAGGCCCGCTTGGGGAGACCCAGTACTTC
>-|-|TRBJ2-5|TRBV2
CASSLGGQGGIETQYF
TGTGCCAGCAGTTTGGGCGGGCAGGGTGGTATAGAGACCCAGTACTTC
>many|-|TRBJ1-2|TRBV24-1
CATSDLNWSGYTF
TGTGCCACCAGTGATTTGAACTGGTCTGGCTACACCTTC
>many|-|TRBJ1-5|TRBV28
CASSFGSNQPQHF
TGTGCCAGCAGCTTTGGTAGCAATCAGCCCCAGCATTTT
>many|TRBD2|TRBJ2-2|TRBV27
CASSALGLAGINTGELFF
TGTGCCAGCAGTGCCCTGGGACTAGCGGGCATAAACACCGGGGAGCTGTTTTTT
>many|TRBD2|TRBJ2-2|TRBV6-1
CASKGRGNTGELFF
TGTGCCAGCAAAGGGAGGGGGAACACCGGGGAGCTGTTTTTT
>-|TRBD1|TRBJ1-5|TRBV5-5
CASSLTGTVSQHF
TGTGCCAGCAGTTTGACAGGGACGGTGTCCCAGCATTTT
>many|TRBD2|TRBJ2-1|TRBV12-3/TRBV12-4
CASSSRLSGSYEQFF
TGTGCCAGCAGTTCCCGGTTGAGCGGGAGCTATGAGCAGTTCTTC
>many|-|TRBJ1-1|TRBV20-1
CSAREGQGREAFF
TGCAGTGCTAGAGAGGGGCAGGGAAGGGAAGCTTTCTTT
>many|-|TRBJ1-1|TRBV27
CASSLRVRNQERGASEAFF
TGTGCCAGCAGTTTACGGGTCCGGAACCAGGAGCGGGGGGCAAGTGAAGCTTTCTTT
>few|TRBD2|TRBJ2-7|TRBV19
CASGGRDSYEQYF
TGTGCCAGTGGGGGGAGGGACTCCTACGAGCAGTACTTC
>few|-|TRBJ2-4|TRBV6-2/TRBV6-3
CASIPVHGETEVAKNIQYF
TGTGCCAGCATCCCGGTTCACGGGGAGACGGAGGTTGCCAAAAACATTCAGTACTTC
>many|TRBD1|TRBJ1-1|TRBV28
CASTEDRNPTEAFF
TGTGCCAGCACCGAGGACAGGAACCCCACTGAAGCTTTCTTT
>many|TRBD2|TRBJ2-1|TRBV2
CASSWAGASYNEQFF
TGTGCCAGCAGTTGGGCGGGAGCGTCCTACAATGAGCAGTTCTTC
>-|-|TRBJ2-5|TRBV12-3/TRBV12-4
CASNRGETQYF
TGTGCCAGCAATCGGGGAGAGACCCAGTACTTC
>few|-|TRBJ2-7|TRBV4-1
CASSQDSQGGYEQYF
TGCGCCAGCAGCCAAGATTCCCAAGGGGGCTACGAGCAGTACTTC
>few|TRBD1|TRBJ1-6|TRBV2
CASRNWGQGAANSPLHF
TGTGCCAGCAGGAACTGGGGGCAGGGGGCTGCAAATTCACCCCTCCACTTT
>many|-|TRBJ1-5|TRBV3-1
CASSHSERGINQPQHF
TGTGCCAGCAGCCACTCTGAACGCGGGATTAATCAGCCCCAGCATTTT
>many|TRBD1|TRBJ1-2|TRBV6-2/TRBV6-3
CASSDSDRGQHGYTF
TGTGCCAGCAGTGATTCGGACAGGGGGCAACATGGCTACACCTTC
>many|-|TRBJ2-7|TRBV12-3/TRBV12-4
CASSLAGAQGYEQYF
TGTGCCAGCAGCCTTGCGGGGGCGCAGGGGTACGAGCAGTACTTC
>few|TRBD1|TRBJ1-5|TRBV18
CASSPGGGPQPQHF
TGTGCCAGCTCACCAGGAGGGGGCCCTCAGCCCCAGCATTTT
>few|-|TRBJ2-3|TRBV7-9
CASSPDRHKLSGYTDTQYF
TGTGCCAGCAGCCCCGACAGACACAAGCTATCGGGCTACACAGATACGCAGTATTTT
>few|TRBD1|TRBJ1-1|TRBV13
CASSLGQGTPGTEAFF
TGTGCCAGCAGCCTCGGACAGGGGACGCCGGGGACTGAAGCTTTCTTT
>-|-|TRBJ2-3|TRBV7-9
CASSPGGRDTDTQYF
TGTGCCAGCAGCCCGGGTGGGCGAGACACAGATACGCAGTATTTT
>many|-|TRBJ2-2|TRBV7-9
CASTSWGTGELFF
TGTGCCAGCACCTCGTGGGGAACCGGGGAGCTGTTTTTT
>many|-|TRBJ1-6|TRBV28
CASLISGGSNSPLHF
TGTGCCAGCTTGATTTCGGGGGGGAGTAATTCACCCCTCCACTTT
>-|-|TRBJ2-1|TRBV7-9
CASSLVTARVQFF
TGTGCCAGCAGCTTAGTGACTGCCAGGGTGCAGTTCTTC
>many|TRBD1|TRBJ2-5|TRBV5-1
CASGTGTGGQETQYF
TGCGCCAGCGGAACCGGGACAGGGGGCCAAGAGACCCAGTACTTC
>-|-|TRBJ2-5|TRBV5-1
CASSLVAAEQETQYF
TGCGCCAGCAGCTTGGTGGCGGCGGAACAAGAGACCCAGTACTTC
>few|-|TRBJ2-6|TRBV5-6
CASSPGPYSGANVLTF
TGTGCCAGCAGCCCGGGACCATACTCTGGGGCCAACGTCCTGACTTTC